The entry below describes one T cell receptor beta chain. Study processing details: It was from reference gene primer amplification that nucleated cell counts were estimated. This table comes from immunoSEQ multiplex PCR, and its TCRdb copy is limited to in-frame clones, with some not included. V, J and clone size were drawn from that table, and D and trimming were deduced from the DNA. This table has over 100,000 clones, roughly 90% appearing once. This sample was included in a study of blood T cell repertoires in COVID-19. This CDR3 comprises 14 residues. Trimming stripped 3 bases from V and 8 bases from J, with 16 bases between. Germline CDR1 is LNHDA and CDR2 is SQIVND (reference sequence).

The receptor was derived from a human donor in a cohort sampled during active COVID-19. The V and J genes are TRBV19 and TRBJ1-2; tentative D call: TRBD1 (6 bases). The specimen sequenced was peripheral blood. CDR3 protein: CASSITGLREGYTF. As DNA, the CDR3 is TGTGCCAGTAGTATCACAGGGTTGAGGGAAGGCTACACCTTC.